This entry lists 25 T cell receptor beta chains sequenced from one sample in a study of blood T cell repertoires in COVID-19. TCRdb's table, derived via immunoSEQ multiplex PCR, lists solely in-frame clones and lacks some. The sample carries some 210,000 clones, about 92% recorded once. The source material was peripheral blood. These receptors all come from a man under 40 with acute or convalescent COVID-19.

The genes are TRBV28 and TRBJ1-4; a weak D match, TRBD1 (6 bases). V gave up 5 bases and J gave up 7 bases, with 17 bases separating them. Per the germline V gene, CDR1 is MDHEN and CDR2 is SYDVKM. The CDR3 sequence is 15 residues long. The CDR3 is CASSPPGAQGEKLFF. The CDR3 nucleotides are TGTGCCAGCAGTCCACCAGGGGCGCAGGGTGAAAAACTGTTTTTT.

The chain carries TRBV28 and TRBJ2-7; TRBD2 matches at 7 bases. Losses at the gene ends were 9 bases for V and 2 bases for J; bases not matched to a gene: 13. The CDR3 is 15 amino acids. The germline CDR1 and CDR2 sequences are MDHEN and SYDVKM. CDR3 nucleotide sequence: TGTGCCAGTATCTTATCGGGAGCGGGACCCTACGAGCAGTACTTC. Protein: CASILSGAGPYEQYF.

The CDR3 loop reads CASSKSKGFQETQYF. The CDR3 DNA follows: TGTGCCAGCAGCAAATCAAAGGGGTTTCAAGAGACCCAGTACTTC. The rearrangement joins TRBV21-1 to TRBJ2-5; TRBD1 is taken as the D call from the table, unchecked against the DNA. TRBV21-1 is labeled a pseudogene. The length of the CDR3 is 15 residues.

The chain combines TRBV9 with TRBJ2-7; D is undetermined. CDR3 length equals 14 residues. Between the trimmed V and J ends, which lost 0 bases and 0 bases, there was a span of 7 bases. Germline CDR1 reads SGDLS; CDR2 reads YYNGEE. The CDR3 sequence is CASSVEWSSYEQYF. The CDR3 DNA follows: TGTGCCAGCAGCGTAGAGTGGAGCTCCTACGAGCAGTACTTC.

This chain connects TRBV3-1 (or the pseudogene TRBV3-2) to TRBJ1-4, with D perhaps matching TRBD1 (5 bases). CDR1 and CDR2 from the germline V gene are LGHDT and YNNKEL (reference sequence). The CDR3 sequence is 15 residues long. V shed 2 bases and J shed 7 bases, with 14 bases lying between them. The chain's CDR3 is CASSQSQGGSEKLFF. DNA of the CDR3: TGTGCCAGCAGCCAATCCCAGGGCGGGAGTGAAAAACTGTTTTTT.

V and J are TRBV10-2 and TRBJ2-7; TRBD1 aligns across 8 bases. Germline V gives CDR1 WSHSY, CDR2 SAAADI. The length of the CDR3 is 15 residues. After removal of 7 bases from V and 3 bases from J, the junction contained 11 bases not matched to a gene. In DNA, the CDR3 is TGCGCCAGCAAGTATGGGCAGGGGGCTCTCTACGAGCAGTACTTC. Its translation is CASKYGQGALYEQYF.

The chain combines TRBV9 with TRBJ2-1, with 14 bases lining up with TRBD2. V was clipped by 1 base and J by 7 bases; unmatched bases: 1. This CDR3 spans 15 amino acids. The germline CDR1 and CDR2 sequences are SGDLS and YYNGEE. This CDR3 is CASSVRTSGRNEQFF. In DNA form, the CDR3 reads TGTGCCAGCAGCGTACGGACTAGCGGGAGGAATGAGCAGTTCTTC.

The chain employs TRBV6-5 and TRBJ2-1, with 7 bases lining up with TRBD2. The CDR3 runs to 15 residues. From germline, CDR1 is MNHEY and CDR2 SVGAGI. V dropped 6 bases and J dropped 6; count of bases not matched to a gene: 11. The CDR3: CASSTLAEQPNEQFF. In DNA, the CDR3 is TGTGCCAGCAGCACCCTAGCGGAGCAGCCCAATGAGCAGTTCTTC.

The rearrangement joins TRBV4-2 to TRBJ1-1; unclear D gene. V lost 0 bases and J 3 bases, leaving 8 bases between the germline ends. There are 14 residues in the CDR3. Germline CDR1 and CDR2: LGHNA and YNFKEQ. CDR3 in amino acids: CASSQDRFDTEAFF. The CDR3 nucleotides read TGTGCCAGCAGCCAAGACAGGTTTGACACTGAAGCTTTCTTT.

The chain has TRBV5-1 and TRBJ2-7; 15 bases align to TRBD2. The CDR3 runs to 16 residues. Germline lookup yields CDR1 SGHRS and CDR2 YFSETQ. After removal of 3 bases from V and 9 bases from J, the junction contained 10 bases not matched to a gene. The CDR3 DNA is TGCGCCAGCAGCTGGGACGGGACTAGCGGGGGGTCCGGGCAGTACTTC. Translation: CASSWDGTSGGSGQYF.

The count of this clone is one. The chain carries TRBV19 and TRBJ2-7; the match to TRBD1 covers 9 bases. From germline, CDR1 is LNHDA and CDR2 SQIVND (reference sequence). The CDR3 runs 15 residues. Germline trimming cut 9 bases from V and 3 bases from J; bases unmatched to any gene: 12. The CDR3 reads CASQHRGGQGYEQYF. CDR3 sequence (DNA): TGTGCCAGCCAACACCGAGGGGGACAGGGCTACGAGCAGTACTTC.

The chain joins TRBV6-5 to TRBJ2-7; possible D gene TRBD2, 5 bases. V was pared by 10 bases and J by 0 bases, with 13 bases between. Germline V CDR1 and CDR2: MNHEY, SVGAGI. The CDR3 extends over 13 amino acids. The CDR3 region is CATAPAASYEQYF. For the CDR3, the DNA is TGTGCCACCGCCCCAGCGGCCTCCTACGAGCAGTACTTC.

This chain connects TRBV5-8 to TRBJ2-1; possibly TRBD1 for D (6 bases). Trimming removed 4 bases at V and 9 bases at J, with 14 bases between. The CDR3 covers 13 residues. Per germline, CDR1 SGHTS and CDR2 YDEGEE. CDR3: CASSTTGLSEQFF. The CDR3 DNA follows: TGTGCCAGCAGCACAACAGGGCTCAGTGAGCAGTTCTTC. Variable domain in full (rest from reference TRBV5-8 and TRBJ2-1): EAGVTQSPTHLIKTRGQQATLRCSPISGHTSVYWYQQALGLGLQFLLWYDEGEERNRGNFPPRFSGRQFPNYSSELNVNALELEDSALYLCASSTTGLSEQFFGPGTRLTVL.

The chain recombines TRBV15 with TRBJ2-4; no clear D. Germline V gene sequence: CDR1 LNHNV, CDR2 YYDKDF (reference sequence). The CDR3 spans 16 residues. Trimming stripped 1 base from V and 2 bases from J, with 12 bases between. In nucleotides, the CDR3 is TGTGCCACCAGCAGAGCACAGCACTTCCCCAAAAACATTCAGTACTTC. Amino acid sequence: CATSRAQHFPKNIQYF.

The genes are TRBV27 and TRBJ2-3; D ambiguous. The CDR3 has 14 amino acids. Germline V gives CDR1 MNHEY, CDR2 SMNVEV (reference sequence). Trimming removed 5 bases from V and 7 bases from J, with 16 bases in between. The CDR3 DNA is TGTGCCAGCAGTCTCTCCCAAGGTAGCCATACGCAGTATTTT. Protein sequence: CASSLSQGSHTQYF.

The V and J genes are TRBV28 and TRBJ1-3; TRBD1 aligns across 10 bases. Germline V gene data show CDR1 as MDHEN and CDR2 as SYDVKM. CDR3 length: 20 residues. V shed 5 bases, J shed 0 bases, and the junction held 16 bases outside the gene matches. The CDR3 DNA follows: TGTGCCAGCAGTATAAGCCTGGGTGGACAGGGGGGTAGCTCTGGAAACACCATATATTTT. It is translated as CASSISLGGQGGSSGNTIYF.

The chain carries TRBV6-5 and TRBJ2-5; 13 nucleotides match TRBD2. Germline CDR1 is MNHEY and CDR2 is SVGAGI. The CDR3 runs to 16 residues. Trimming cost V 4 bases and J 6 bases; bases outside gene matches: 8. The CDR3 loop is CASSSPGLAGKKTQYF. Written as DNA, the CDR3 is TGTGCCAGCAGTTCCCCGGGACTAGCGGGGAAAAAGACCCAGTACTTC.

The rearrangement joins TRBV11-3 to TRBJ1-4; tentative D call: TRBD1 (6 bases). Germline CDR1 SGHNT, CDR2 YENEEA. The CDR3 contains 17 residues. V lost 5 bases and J lost 4, with 20 bases in between. The CDR3 region has the DNA TGTGCCAGCAGCCCCGTAAGTAGAGGGGGGGATAATGAAAAACTGTTTTTT. It codes for CASSPVSRGGDNEKLFF.

The rearrangement joins TRBV4-1 to TRBJ2-7; 7 positions match TRBD1. CDR1 MGHRA and CDR2 YSYEKL come from the germline V gene. V lost 0 bases to trimming and J lost 0 bases; unmatched junction nucleotides: 2. The CDR3 covers 15 residues. The CDR3 nucleotides are TGCGCCAGCAGCCAAGATTGGACAGGCTCCTACGAGCAGTACTTC. This gives the protein CASSQDWTGSYEQYF.

This CDR3 reads CASSFTGLNTEAFF. The DNA of the CDR3 is TGTGCCAGCAGTTTTACAGGATTGAACACTGAAGCTTTCTTT. The V and J genes are TRBV6-2 or TRBV6-3 and TRBJ1-1; TRBD1 is a possible D gene (5 bases). CDR3 length: 14 amino acids. Per the germline V gene, CDR1 is MNHEY and CDR2 is SVGEGT. V dropped 4 bases and J dropped 0 bases, with 9 bases sitting between them.

The chain combines TRBV19 with TRBJ2-1, with TRBD2 matching 7 bases. The V gene's germline CDR1 is LNHDA and CDR2 SQIVND (reference sequence). J was trimmed by 2 bases and V by 0 bases; bases with no gene match: 4. The CDR3 runs to 16 residues. The DNA for the CDR3 is TGTGCCAGTAGTATAGATCGCGGGGGACCCTACAATGAGCAGTTCTTC. Translating gives CASSIDRGGPYNEQFF.

The chain joins TRBV7-9 to TRBJ1-3; weak D call: TRBD1 (5 bases). In germline, CDR1 is SEHNR, CDR2 FQNEAQ (reference sequence). Trimming pared 2 bases from V and 0 bases from J, leaving 14 bases between. This CDR3 spans 17 amino acids. The CDR3 sequence is CASSLLGGLNSGNTIYF. Written as DNA, the CDR3 is TGTGCCAGCAGCTTATTGGGGGGATTAAACTCTGGAAACACCATATATTTT.

This chain connects TRBV19 to TRBJ2-7; TRBD1 might be the D (5 bases). The length of the CDR3 is 14 residues. The V end lost 8 bases, the J end lost 2 bases, and 16 bases lay between the germline ends. Germline CDR1 reads LNHDA; CDR2 reads SQIVND (reference sequence). The CDR3 loop is CASGPRTHTYEQYF. CDR3 in DNA: TGTGCCAGTGGGCCCCGGACACATACCTACGAGCAGTACTTC.

This chain connects TRBV28 to TRBJ1-2; the match to TRBD1 covers 11 bases. V gave up 6 bases and J gave up 6 bases; unmatched junction bases: 3. Looked up from germline, CDR1 is MDHEN and CDR2 is SYDVKM. The CDR3 contains 13 residues. The chain's CDR3 is CASSGGQGDGYTF. The DNA for the CDR3 is TGTGCCAGCAGCGGGGGACAGGGGGATGGCTACACCTTC.

The chain's CDR3 is CASSLDARYEQFF. CDR3 nucleotides: TGTGCCAGCAGCTTAGACGCTAGATATGAGCAGTTCTTC. The V gene is TRBV7-9, the J gene TRBJ2-1; no clear D gene. The germline gives CDR1 SEHNR, CDR2 FQNEAQ (reference sequence). The V and J ends lost 1 base and 8 bases respectively, with 9 bases between them. This CDR3 has 13 residues.